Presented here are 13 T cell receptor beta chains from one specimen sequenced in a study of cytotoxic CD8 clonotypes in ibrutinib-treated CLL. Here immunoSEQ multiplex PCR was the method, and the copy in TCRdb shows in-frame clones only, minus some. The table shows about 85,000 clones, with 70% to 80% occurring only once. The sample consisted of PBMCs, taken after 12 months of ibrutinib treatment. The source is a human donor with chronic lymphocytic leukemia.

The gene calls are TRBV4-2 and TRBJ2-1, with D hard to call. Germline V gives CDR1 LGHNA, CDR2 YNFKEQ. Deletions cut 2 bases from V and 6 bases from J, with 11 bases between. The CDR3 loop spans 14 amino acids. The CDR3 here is CASSQTPFGNEQFF. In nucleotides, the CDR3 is TGTGCCAGCAGCCAAACTCCCTTTGGCAATGAGCAGTTCTTC.

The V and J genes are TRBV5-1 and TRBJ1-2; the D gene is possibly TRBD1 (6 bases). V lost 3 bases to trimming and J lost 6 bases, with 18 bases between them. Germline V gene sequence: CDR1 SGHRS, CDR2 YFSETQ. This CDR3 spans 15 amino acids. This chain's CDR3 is CASSWGPGPRDGYTF. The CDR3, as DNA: TGCGCCAGCAGCTGGGGGCCGGGGCCGCGGGATGGCTACACCTTC.

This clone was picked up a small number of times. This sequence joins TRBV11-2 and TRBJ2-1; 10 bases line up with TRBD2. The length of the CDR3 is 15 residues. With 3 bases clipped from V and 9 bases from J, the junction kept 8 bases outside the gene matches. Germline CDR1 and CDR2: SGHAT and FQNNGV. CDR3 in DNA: TGTGCCAGCAGCTTCAGCGGGAGGGCTGGGGTTGAGCAGTTCTTC. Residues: CASSFSGRAGVEQFF.

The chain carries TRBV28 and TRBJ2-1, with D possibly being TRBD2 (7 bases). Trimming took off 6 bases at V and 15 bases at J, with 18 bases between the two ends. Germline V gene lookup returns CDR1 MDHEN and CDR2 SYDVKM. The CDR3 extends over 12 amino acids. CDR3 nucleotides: TGTGCCAGCAGCACCGGGGGGCGATCGCGGTTCTTC. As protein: CASSTGGRSRFF. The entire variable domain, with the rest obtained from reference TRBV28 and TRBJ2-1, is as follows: DVKVTQSSRYLVKRTGEKVFLECVQDMDHENMFWYRQDPGLGLRLIYFSYDVKMKEKGDIPEGYSVSREKKERFSLILESASTNQTSMYLCASSTGGRSRFFGPGTRLTVL.

The CDR3 protein is CASSYALGAYEQYF. The CDR3, as DNA: TGTGCCAGCAGTTACGCCCTGGGCGCCTACGAGCAGTACTTC. The gene calls are TRBV6-6 and TRBJ2-7; unclear D gene. V dropped 2 bases and J dropped 2 bases, with 10 bases sitting between them. The CDR3 contains 14 residues. Germline V gene data show CDR1 as MNHNY and CDR2 as SVGAGI (reference sequence).

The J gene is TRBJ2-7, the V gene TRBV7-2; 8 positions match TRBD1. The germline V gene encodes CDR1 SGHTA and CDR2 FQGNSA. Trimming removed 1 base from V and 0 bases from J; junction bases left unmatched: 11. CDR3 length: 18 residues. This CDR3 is CASSLGTGLRDSSYEQYF. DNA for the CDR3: TGTGCCAGCAGCTTAGGGACAGGGTTAAGGGACAGCTCCTACGAGCAGTACTTC. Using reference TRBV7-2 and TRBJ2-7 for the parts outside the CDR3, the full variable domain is GAGVSQSPSNKVTEKGKDVELRCDPISGHTALYWYRQSLGQGLEFLIYFQGNSAPDKSGLPSDRFSAERTGGSVSTLTIQRTQQEDSAVYLCASSLGTGLRDSSYEQYFGPGTRLTVT.

CDR3 protein: CASSSPGGTDTQYF. CDR3 nucleotide sequence: TGTGCCAGCAGCTCCCCGGGGGGCACAGATACGCAGTATTTT. This chain connects TRBV9 to TRBJ2-3; D may be TRBD2 (6 bases). CDR1 is SGDLS, CDR2 YYNGEE, per germline. The CDR3 runs to 14 residues. V lost 4 bases and J lost 1, with 10 bases in between.

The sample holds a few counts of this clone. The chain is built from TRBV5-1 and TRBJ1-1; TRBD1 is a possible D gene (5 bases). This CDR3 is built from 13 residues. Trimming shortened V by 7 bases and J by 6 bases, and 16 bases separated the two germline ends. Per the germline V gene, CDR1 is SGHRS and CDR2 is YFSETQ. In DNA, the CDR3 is TGCGCCAGCCACGGGGGGGAACACTCTGAAGCTTTCTTT. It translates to CASHGGEHSEAFF.

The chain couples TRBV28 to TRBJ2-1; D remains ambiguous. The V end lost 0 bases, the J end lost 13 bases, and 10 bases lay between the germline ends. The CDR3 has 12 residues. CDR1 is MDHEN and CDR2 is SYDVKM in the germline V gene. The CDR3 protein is CASSLWPVTQFF. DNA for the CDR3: TGTGCCAGCAGTTTATGGCCGGTTACCCAGTTCTTC. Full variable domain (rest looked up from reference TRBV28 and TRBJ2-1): DVKVTQSSRYLVKRTGEKVFLECVQDMDHENMFWYRQDPGLGLRLIYFSYDVKMKEKGDIPEGYSVSREKKERFSLILESASTNQTSMYLCASSLWPVTQFFGPGTRLTVL.

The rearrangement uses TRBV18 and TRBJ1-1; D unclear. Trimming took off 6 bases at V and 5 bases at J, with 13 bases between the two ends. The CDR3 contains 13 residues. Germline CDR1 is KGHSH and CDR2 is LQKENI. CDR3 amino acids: CASSADGGTEAFF. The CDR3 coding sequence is TGTGCCAGCTCCGCGGACGGTGGGACTGAAGCTTTCTTT.

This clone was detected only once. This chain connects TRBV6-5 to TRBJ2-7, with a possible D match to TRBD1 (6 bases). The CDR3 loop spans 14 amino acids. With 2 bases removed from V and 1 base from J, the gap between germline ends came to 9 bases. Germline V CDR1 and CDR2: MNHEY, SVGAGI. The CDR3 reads CASSYRGQSYEQYF. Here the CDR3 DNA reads TGTGCCAGCAGTTACCGGGGACAATCCTACGAGCAGTACTTC.

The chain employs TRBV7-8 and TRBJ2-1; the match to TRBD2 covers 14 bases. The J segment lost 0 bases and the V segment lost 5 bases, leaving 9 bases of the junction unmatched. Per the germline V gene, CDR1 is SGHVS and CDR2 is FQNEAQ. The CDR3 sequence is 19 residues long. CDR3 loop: CASSEGLAGATGSYNEQFF. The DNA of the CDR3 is TGTGCCAGCAGCGAGGGACTAGCGGGAGCCACGGGCTCCTACAATGAGCAGTTCTTC.

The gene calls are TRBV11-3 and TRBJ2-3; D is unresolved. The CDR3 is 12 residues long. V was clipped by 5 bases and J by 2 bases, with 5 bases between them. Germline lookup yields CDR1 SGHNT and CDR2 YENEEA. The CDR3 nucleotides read TGTGCCAGCAGCACCCACACAGATACGCAGTATTTT. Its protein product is CASSTHTDTQYF.